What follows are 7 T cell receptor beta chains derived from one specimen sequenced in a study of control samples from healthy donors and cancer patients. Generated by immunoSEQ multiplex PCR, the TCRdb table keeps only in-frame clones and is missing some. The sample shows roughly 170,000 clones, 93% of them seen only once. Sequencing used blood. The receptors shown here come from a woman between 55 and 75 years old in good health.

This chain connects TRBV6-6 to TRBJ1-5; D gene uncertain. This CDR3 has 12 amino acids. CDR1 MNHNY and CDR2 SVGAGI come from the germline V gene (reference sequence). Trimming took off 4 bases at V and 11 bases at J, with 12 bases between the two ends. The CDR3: CASSLNSEAQHF. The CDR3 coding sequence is TGTGCCAGCAGTTTAAATTCCGAGGCCCAGCATTTT.

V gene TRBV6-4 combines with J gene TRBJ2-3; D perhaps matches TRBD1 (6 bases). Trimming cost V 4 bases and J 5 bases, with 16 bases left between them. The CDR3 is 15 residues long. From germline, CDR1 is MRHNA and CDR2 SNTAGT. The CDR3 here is CASSVGYRVGDTQYF. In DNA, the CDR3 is TGTGCCAGCAGTGTTGGTTACAGGGTTGGAGATACGCAGTATTTT.

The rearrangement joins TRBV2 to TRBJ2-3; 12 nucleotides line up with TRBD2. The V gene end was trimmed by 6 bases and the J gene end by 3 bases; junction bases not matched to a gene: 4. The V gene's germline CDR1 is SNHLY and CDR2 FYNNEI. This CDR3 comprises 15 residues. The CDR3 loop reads CASRASGGATDTQYF. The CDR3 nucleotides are TGTGCCAGCAGGGCTAGCGGGGGGGCGACAGATACGCAGTATTTT.

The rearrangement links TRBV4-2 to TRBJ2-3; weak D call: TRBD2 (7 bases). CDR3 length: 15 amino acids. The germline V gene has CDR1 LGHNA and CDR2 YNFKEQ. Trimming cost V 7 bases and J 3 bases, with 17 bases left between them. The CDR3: CASTSGGGQTDTQYF. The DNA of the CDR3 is TGTGCCAGCACCAGTGGGGGGGGCCAAACAGATACGCAGTATTTT.

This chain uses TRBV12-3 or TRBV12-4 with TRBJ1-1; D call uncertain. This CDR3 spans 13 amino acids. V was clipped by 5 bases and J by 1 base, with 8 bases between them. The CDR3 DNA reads TGTGCCAGCAGTCCGCAAGAGAACACTGAAGCTTTCTTT. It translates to CASSPQENTEAFF.

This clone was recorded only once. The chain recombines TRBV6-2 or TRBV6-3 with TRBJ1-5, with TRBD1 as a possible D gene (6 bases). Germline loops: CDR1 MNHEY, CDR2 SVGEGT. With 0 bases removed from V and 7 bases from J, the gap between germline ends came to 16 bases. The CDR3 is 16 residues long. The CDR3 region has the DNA TGTGCCAGCAGTTACTCGCTCATCGGGGGCAGGCAGCCCCAGCATTTT. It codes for CASSYSLIGGRQPQHF.

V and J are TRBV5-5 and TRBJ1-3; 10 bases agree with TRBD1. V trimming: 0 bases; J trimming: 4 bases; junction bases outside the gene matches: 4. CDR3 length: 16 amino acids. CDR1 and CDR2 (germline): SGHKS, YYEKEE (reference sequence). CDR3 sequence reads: CASSLVGDRGGNTIYF. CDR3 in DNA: TGTGCCAGCAGCTTGGTAGGGGACAGGGGAGGAAACACCATATATTTT.